This TCR beta chain was identified in a study of PD-1 blockade in mismatch repair-deficient tumors. About this clone itself: Antigen unknown.

Clones were read by immunoSEQ multiplex PCR, and TCRdb kept only the in-frame ones, dropping some. The table shows about 14,000 clones, with approximately 90% occurring only once. Germline CDR1 and CDR2: MDHEN and SYDVKM. The CDR3 sequence is 14 residues long. V lost 2 bases, J lost 1 base, and 9 bases lay in between. Time point indicated: 10-day in vitro stimulation with candidate neoantigen peptide 6. Cells were stimulated around 9 days with each of roughly 7 ELISpot-reactive neoantigens. The source was cells cultured in vitro, collected from a patient treated with pembrolizumab. The sequence derives from an adult with mismatch repair-deficient cancer. This chain connects TRBV28 to TRBJ2-7; D is uncertain. CDR3 amino acids: CASSLDLGSYEQYF. The CDR3 DNA reads as TGTGCCAGCAGTTTAGACCTAGGTTCCTACGAGCAGTACTTC.